This T cell receptor beta chain was sequenced in a study of cytomegalovirus exposure and HLA in healthy donors. Broader study findings: The listing of 150 to 200 TCR beta chains classed them as cytomegalovirus-associated.

Comment on this clone: The antigen is undetermined. The same CDR3 is also encoded by other DNA sequences in this sample.

Assay used: immunoSEQ multiplex PCR; TCRdb lists only in-frame clones, some missing. Of fewer than 250,000 clones in the sample, roughly 88% were seen once. Trimming cost V 6 bases and J 2 bases, with 10 bases left between them. The CDR3 is 13 amino acids. Germline V gene data show CDR1 as MNHEY and CDR2 as SVGAGI. Sample: PBMCs. The receptor's source is a woman in her 30s in good health and CMV-seropositive. The genes are TRBV6-5 and TRBJ2-5; D unclear. CDR3 sequence reads: CASRIAGQETQYF. DNA of the CDR3: TGTGCCAGCAGAATAGCAGGACAAGAGACCCAGTACTTC.